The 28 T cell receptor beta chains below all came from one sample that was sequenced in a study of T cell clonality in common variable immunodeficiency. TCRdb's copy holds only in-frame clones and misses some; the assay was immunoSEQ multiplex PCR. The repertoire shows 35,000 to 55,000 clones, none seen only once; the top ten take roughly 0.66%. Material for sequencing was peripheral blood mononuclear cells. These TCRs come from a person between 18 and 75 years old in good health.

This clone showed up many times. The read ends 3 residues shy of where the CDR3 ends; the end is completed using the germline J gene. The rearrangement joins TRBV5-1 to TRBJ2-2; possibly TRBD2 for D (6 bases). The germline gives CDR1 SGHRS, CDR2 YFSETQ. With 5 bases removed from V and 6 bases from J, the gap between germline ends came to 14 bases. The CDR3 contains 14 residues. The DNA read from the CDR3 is TGCGCCAGCAGATCTTTGTCGGGGGCCGGGGAG. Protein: CASRSLSGAGE. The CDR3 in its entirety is CASRSLSGAGELFF.

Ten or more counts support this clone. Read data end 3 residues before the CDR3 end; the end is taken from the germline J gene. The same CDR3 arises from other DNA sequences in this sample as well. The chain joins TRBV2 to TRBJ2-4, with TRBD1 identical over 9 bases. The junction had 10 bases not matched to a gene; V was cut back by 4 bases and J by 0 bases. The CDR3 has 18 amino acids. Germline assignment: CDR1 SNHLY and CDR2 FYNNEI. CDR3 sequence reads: CASSGDRESYPAKNIQYF. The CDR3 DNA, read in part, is TGTGCCAGCAGTGGGGACAGGGAAAGTTATCCAGCCAAAAACATT. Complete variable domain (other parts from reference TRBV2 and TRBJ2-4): EPEVTQTPSHQVTQMGQEVILRCVPISNHLYFYWYRQILGQKVEFLVSFYNNEISEKSEIFDDQFSVERPDGSNFTLKIRSTKLEDSAMYFCASSGDRESYPAKNIQYFGAGTRLSVL.

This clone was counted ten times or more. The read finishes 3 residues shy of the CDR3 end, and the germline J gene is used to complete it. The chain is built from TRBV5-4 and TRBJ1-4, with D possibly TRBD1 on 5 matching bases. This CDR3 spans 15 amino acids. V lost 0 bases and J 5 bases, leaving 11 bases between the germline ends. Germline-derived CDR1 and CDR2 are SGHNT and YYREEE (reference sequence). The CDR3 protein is CASSLGGVLNEKLFF. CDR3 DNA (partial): TGTGCCAGCAGCTTGGGGGGGGTTTTAAATGAAAAA. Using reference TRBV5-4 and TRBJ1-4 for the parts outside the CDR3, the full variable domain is ETGVTQSPTHLIKTRGQQVTLRCSSQSGHNTVSWYQQALGQGPQFIFQYYREEENGRGNFPPRFSGLQFPNYSSELNVNALELDDSALYLCASSLGGVLNEKLFFGSGTQLSVL.

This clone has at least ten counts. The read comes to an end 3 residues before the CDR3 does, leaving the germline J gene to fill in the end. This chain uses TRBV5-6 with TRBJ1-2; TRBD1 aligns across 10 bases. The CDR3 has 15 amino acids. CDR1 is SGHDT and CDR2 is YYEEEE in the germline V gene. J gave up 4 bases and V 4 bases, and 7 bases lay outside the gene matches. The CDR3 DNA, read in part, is TGTGCCAGCAGCAGAGGGACAGGGGACATCTATGGC. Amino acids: CASSRGTGDIYG. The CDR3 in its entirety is CASSRGTGDIYGYTF.

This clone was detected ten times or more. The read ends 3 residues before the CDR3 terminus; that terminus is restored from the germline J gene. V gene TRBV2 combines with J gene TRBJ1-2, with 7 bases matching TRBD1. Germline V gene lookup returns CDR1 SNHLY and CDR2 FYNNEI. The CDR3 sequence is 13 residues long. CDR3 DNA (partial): TGTGCCAGCAGTGACACAGGGGCGCGGGGC. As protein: CASSDTGARG. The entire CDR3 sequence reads CASSDTGARGYTF.

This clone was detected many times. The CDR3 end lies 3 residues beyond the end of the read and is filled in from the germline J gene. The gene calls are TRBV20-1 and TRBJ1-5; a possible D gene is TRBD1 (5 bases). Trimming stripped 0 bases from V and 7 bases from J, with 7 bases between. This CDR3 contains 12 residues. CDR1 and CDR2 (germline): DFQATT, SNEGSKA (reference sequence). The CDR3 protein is CSARDTGQPQHF. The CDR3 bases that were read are TGCAGTGCTAGAGATACAGGACAGCCC.

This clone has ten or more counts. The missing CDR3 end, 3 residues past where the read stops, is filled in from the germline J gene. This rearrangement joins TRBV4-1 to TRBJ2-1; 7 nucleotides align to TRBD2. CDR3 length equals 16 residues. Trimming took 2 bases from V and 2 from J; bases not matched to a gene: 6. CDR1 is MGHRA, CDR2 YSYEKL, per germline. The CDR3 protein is CASSQPSGSAYNEQFF. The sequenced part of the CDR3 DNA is TGCGCCAGCAGCCAACCTAGCGGATCAGCCTACAATGAG.

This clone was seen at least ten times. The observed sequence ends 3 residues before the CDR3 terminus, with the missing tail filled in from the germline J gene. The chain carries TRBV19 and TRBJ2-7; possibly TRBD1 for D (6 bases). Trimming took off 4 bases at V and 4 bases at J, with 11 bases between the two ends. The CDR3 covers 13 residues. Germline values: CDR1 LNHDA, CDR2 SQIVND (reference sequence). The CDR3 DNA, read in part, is TGTGCCAGTAGTACAAACAGGGCGTACGAG. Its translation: CASSTNRAYE. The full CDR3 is CASSTNRAYEQYF.

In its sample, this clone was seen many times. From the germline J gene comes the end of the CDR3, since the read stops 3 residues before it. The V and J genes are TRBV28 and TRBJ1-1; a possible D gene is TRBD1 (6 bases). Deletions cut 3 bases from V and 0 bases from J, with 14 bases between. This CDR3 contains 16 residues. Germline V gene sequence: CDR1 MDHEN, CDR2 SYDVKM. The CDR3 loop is CASSFRPGDMNTEAFF. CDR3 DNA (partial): TGTGCCAGCAGTTTTAGGCCAGGGGATATGAACACTGAA.

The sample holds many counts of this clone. The sequenced CDR3 bases are TGTGCCAGCAGTGGCCGGACTAGCGGCGACAATGAG. Translation gives CASSGRTSGDNE. The whole CDR3 sequence reads CASSGRTSGDNEQFF. This chain links TRBV6-4 with TRBJ2-1; TRBD2 matches 10 bases. The CDR3 end is not reached by the read, which stops 3 residues before it; the germline J gene fills it in. V shed 4 bases, J shed 5 bases, and the junction held 5 bases outside the gene matches. This CDR3 comprises 15 residues. Germline V CDR1 and CDR2: MRHNA, SNTAGT.

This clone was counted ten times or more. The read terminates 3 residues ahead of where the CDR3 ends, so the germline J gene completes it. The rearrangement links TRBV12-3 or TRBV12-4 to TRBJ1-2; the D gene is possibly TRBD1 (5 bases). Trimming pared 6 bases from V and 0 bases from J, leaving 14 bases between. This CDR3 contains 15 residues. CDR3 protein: CASRQTEHPNYGYTF. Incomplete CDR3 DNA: TGTGCCAGCAGGCAGACAGAACACCCTAACTATGGC.

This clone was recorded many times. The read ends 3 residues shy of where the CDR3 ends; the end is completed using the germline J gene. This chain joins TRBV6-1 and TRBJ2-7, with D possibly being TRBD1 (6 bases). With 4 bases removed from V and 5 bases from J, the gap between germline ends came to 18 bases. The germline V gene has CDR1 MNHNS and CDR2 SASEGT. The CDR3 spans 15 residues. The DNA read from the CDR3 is TGTGCCAGCAGTGGGGGGCTATTGAGGGGTAACGAG. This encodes CASSGGLLRGNE. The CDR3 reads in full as CASSGGLLRGNEQYF.

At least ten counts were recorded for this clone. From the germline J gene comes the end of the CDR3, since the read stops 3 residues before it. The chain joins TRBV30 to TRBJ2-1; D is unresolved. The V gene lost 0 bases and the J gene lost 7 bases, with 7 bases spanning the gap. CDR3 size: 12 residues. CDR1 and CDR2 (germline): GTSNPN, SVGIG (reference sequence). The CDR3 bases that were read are TGTGCCTGGAGTGTTGCGGATAATGAG. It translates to CAWSVADNE. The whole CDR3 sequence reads CAWSVADNEQFF.

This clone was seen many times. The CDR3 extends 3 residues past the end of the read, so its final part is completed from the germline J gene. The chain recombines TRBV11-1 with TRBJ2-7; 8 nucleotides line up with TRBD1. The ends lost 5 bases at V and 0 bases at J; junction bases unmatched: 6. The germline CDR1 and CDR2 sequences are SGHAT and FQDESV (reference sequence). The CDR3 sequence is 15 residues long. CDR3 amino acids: CASSARQGSSYEQYF. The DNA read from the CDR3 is TGTGCCAGCAGCGCTCGACAGGGGAGCTCCTACGAG.

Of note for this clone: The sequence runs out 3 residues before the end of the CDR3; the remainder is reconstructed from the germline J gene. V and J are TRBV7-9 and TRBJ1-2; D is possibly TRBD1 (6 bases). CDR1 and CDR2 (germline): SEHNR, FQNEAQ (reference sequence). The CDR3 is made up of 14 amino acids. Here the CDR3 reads CASSNTDDRRDYTF. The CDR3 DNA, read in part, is TGTGCCAGCAGCAATACCGACGACAGGAGGGAC.

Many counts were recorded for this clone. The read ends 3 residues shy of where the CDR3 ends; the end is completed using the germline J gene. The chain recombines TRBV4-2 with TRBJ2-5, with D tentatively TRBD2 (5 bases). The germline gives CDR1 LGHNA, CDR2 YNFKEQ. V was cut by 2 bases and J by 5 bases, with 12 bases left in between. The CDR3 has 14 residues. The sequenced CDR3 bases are TGTGCCAGCAGCCAAAGGGTACCGGGGGAGACC. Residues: CASSQRVPGET. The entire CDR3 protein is CASSQRVPGETQYF.

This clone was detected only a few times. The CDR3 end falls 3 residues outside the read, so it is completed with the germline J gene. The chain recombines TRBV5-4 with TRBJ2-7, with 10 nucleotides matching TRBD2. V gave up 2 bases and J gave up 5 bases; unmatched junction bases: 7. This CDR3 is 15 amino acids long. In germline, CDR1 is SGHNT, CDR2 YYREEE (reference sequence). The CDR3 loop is CASSFLAGGFDEQYF. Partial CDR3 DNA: TGTGCCAGCAGCTTCTTAGCGGGAGGTTTCGACGAG. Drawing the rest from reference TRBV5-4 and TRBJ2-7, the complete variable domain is ETGVTQSPTHLIKTRGQQVTLRCSSQSGHNTVSWYQQALGQGPQFIFQYYREEENGRGNFPPRFSGLQFPNYSSELNVNALELDDSALYLCASSFLAGGFDEQYFGPGTRLTVT.

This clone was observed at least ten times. The DNA read from the CDR3 is TGCAGTGCGCCAGGACTAGCGGGGACGAACACCGGGGAG. This gives the protein CSAPGLAGTNTGE. The whole CDR3 is CSAPGLAGTNTGELFF. The genes are TRBV20-1 and TRBJ2-2; TRBD2 aligns across 12 bases. The read gets to within 3 residues of the CDR3 end, and the germline J gene fills in the rest. With 6 bases clipped from V and 0 bases from J, the junction kept 5 bases outside the gene matches. Germline lookup yields CDR1 DFQATT and CDR2 SNEGSKA (reference sequence). The CDR3 runs 16 residues.

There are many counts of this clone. The CDR3 DNA, read in part, is TGTGCCAGCAGTCCCGGGACAGGAAGTTCTTACGAG. Encoded protein: CASSPGTGSSYE. The entire CDR3 reads CASSPGTGSSYEQYF. J is TRBJ2-7 and V is TRBV28; 8 positions match TRBD1. The read is 3 residues too short to cover the CDR3 end, so that end is filled in from the germline J gene. Germline V gene lookup returns CDR1 MDHEN and CDR2 SYDVKM. There are 15 residues in the CDR3. V lost 5 bases to trimming and J lost 4 bases; unmatched junction nucleotides: 10.

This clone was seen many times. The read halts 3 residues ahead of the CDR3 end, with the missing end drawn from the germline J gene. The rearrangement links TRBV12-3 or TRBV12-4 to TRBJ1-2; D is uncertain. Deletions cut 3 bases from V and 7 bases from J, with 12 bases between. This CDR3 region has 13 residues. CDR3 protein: CASSFGRNSGYTF. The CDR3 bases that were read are TGTGCCAGCAGTTTCGGCAGGAATTCTGGC.

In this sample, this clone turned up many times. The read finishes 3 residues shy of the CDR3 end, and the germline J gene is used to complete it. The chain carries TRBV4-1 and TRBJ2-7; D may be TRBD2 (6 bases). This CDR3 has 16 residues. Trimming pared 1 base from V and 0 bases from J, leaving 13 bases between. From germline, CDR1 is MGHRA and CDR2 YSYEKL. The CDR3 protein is CASSQGPQGLSYEQYF. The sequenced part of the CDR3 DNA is TGCGCCAGCAGCCAAGGCCCCCAGGGACTCTCCTACGAG.

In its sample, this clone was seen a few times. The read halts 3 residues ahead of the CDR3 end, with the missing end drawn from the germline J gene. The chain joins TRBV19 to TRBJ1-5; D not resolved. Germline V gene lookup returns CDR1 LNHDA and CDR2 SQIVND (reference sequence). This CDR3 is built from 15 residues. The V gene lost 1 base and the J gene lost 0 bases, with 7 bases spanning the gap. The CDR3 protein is CASSIGAVSNQPQHF. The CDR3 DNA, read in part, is TGTGCCAGTAGTATAGGGGCAGTTAGCAATCAGCCC.

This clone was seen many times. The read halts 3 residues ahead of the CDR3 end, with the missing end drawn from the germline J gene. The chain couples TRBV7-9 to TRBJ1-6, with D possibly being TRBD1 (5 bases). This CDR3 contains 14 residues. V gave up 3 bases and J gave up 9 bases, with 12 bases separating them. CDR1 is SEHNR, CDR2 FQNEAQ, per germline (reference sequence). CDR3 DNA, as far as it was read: TGTGCCAGCAGCTTCTCCAGGGAAAGTTCACCC. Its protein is CASSFSRESSP. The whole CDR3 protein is CASSFSRESSPLHF.

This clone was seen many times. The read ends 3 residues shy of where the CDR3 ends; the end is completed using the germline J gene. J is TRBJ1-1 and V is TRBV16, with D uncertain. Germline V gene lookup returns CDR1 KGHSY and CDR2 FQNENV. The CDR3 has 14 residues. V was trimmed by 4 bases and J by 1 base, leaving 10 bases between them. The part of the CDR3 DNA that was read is TGTGCCAGCAGCCTATACCAGGAGAACACTGAA. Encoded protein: CASSLYQENTE. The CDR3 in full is CASSLYQENTEAFF.

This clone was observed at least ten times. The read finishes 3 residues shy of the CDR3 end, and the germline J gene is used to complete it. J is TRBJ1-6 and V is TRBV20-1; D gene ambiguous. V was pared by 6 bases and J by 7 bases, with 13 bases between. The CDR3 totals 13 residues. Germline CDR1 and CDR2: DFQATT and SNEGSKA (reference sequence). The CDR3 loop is CSALDGSNSPLHF. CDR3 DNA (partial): TGCAGTGCCCTAGACGGATCAAATTCACCC.

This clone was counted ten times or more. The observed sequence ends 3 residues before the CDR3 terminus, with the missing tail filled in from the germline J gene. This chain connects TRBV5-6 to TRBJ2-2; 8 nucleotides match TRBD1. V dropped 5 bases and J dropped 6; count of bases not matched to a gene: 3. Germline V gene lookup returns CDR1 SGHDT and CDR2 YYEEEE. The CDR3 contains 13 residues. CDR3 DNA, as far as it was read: TGTGCCAGCAGTTGGACAGGGTCCGGGGAG. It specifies CASSWTGSGE. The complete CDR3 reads CASSWTGSGELFF.

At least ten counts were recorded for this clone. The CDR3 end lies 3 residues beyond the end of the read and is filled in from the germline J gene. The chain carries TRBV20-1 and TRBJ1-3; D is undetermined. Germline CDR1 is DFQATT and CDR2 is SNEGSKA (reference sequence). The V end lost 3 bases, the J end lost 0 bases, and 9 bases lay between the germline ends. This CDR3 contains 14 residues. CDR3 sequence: CSASVPYSGNTIYF. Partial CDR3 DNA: TGCAGTGCTAGCGTTCCCTACTCTGGAAACACC.

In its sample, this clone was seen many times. CDR3 in amino acids: CASNIDRGSYNSPLHF. Incomplete CDR3 DNA: TGTGCCAGCAACATCGACAGGGGTTCCTATAATTCACCC. This chain joins TRBV6-2 or TRBV6-3 and TRBJ1-6, with 8 bases that match TRBD1. The DNA ends 3 residues before the CDR3 does, and the rest of the CDR3 is filled in from the germline J gene. Per germline, CDR1 MNHEY and CDR2 SVGEGT. V was pared by 7 bases and J by 1 base, with 6 bases of the junction left unmatched. The CDR3 covers 16 residues.